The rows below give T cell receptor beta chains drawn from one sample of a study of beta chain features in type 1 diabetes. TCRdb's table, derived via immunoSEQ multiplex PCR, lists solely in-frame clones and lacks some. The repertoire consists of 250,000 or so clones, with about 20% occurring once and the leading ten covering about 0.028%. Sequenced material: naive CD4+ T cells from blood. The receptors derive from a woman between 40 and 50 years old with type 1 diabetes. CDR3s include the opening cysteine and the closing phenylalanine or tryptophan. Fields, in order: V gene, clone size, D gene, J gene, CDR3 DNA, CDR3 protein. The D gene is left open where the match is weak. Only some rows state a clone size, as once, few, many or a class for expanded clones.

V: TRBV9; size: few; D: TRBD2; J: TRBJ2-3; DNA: TGTGCCAGCAGCCCCCTTTCCGGGACTAGCGGGAGGCTGAGCACAGATACGCAGTATTTT; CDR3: CASSPLSGTSGRLSTDTQYF
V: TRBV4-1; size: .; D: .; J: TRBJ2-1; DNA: TGCGCCAGCAGCCAAGTGAGTCTAAGGGGCTCCTACAATGAGCAGTTCTTC; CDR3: CASSQVSLRGSYNEQFF
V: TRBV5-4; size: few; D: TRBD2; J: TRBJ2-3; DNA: TGTGCCAGCAGCTTGGCTAGCGGAAGCACAGATACGCAGTATTTT; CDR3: CASSLASGSTDTQYF
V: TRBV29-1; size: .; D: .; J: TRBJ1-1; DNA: TGCAGCGTGCTTAAGGGGTTACAGAAACTGAACACTGAAGCTTTCTTT; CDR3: CSVLKGLQKLNTEAFF
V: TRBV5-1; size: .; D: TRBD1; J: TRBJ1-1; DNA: TGCGCCAGCAGCTTCATCAGGGGGAATGCTTTCTTT; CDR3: CASSFIRGNAFF
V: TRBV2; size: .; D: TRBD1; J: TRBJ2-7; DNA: TGTGCCAGCAGTAACGAACAGGGGCCCTACGAGCAGTACTTC; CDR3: CASSNEQGPYEQYF
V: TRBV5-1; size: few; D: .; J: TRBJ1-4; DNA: TGCGCCAGCAGCTTCAGGGAGGGGGATGAAAAACTGTTTTTT; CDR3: CASSFREGDEKLFF
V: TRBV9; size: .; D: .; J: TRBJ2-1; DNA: TGTGCCAGCAGCGTAGGATCCAGGGGAGACGGAAACAATGAGCAGTTCTTC; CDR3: CASSVGSRGDGNNEQFF
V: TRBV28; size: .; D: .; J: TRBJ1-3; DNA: TGTGCCAGCAGTTTACCAGTCTCTGGAAACACCATATATTTT; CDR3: CASSLPVSGNTIYF
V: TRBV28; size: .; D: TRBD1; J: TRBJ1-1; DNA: TGTGCCAGCAGTTTATATGGGACAGGGCCTTCTTTT; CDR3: CASSLYGTGPSF
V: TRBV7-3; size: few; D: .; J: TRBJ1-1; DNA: TGTGCCAGCAGCAAACAGCTGAACACTGAAGCTTTCTTT; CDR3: CASSKQLNTEAFF
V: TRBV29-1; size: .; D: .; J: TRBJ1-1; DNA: TGCAGCGTTGAAAGACAGCAGAACACTGAAGCTTTCTTT; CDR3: CSVERQQNTEAFF
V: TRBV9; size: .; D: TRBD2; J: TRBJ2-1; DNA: TGTGCCAGCAGCGTAGCTAGCGGGTTTTACAATGAGCAGTTCTTC; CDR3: CASSVASGFYNEQFF
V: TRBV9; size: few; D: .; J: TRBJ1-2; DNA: TGTGCCAGCGCGAGGGACTATGGCTACACCTTC; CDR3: CASARDYGYTF
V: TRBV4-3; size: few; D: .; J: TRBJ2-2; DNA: TGCGCCAGCAGCCAAGCGAACCAGGGGAAGCTGTTTTTT; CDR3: CASSQANQGKLFF
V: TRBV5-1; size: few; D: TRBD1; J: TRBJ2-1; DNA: TGCGCCAGCAGCCCCGGACAGGGAGAGAGTGAGCAGTTCTTC; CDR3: CASSPGQGESEQFF
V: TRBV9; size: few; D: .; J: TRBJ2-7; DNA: TGTGCCAGCAGCGTGGGGCAGGGCGTCCCCTACGAGCAGTACTTC; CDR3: CASSVGQGVPYEQYF
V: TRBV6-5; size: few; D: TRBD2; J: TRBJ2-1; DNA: TGTGCCAGCAGTTCGTATCCGGGGGGGTGGTACAATGAGCAGTTCTTC; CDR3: CASSSYPGGWYNEQFF
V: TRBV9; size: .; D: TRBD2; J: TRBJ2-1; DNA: TGTGCCAGCAGCGAGGGGACTAGCGGGGGCGCTGAGCAGTTCTTC; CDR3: CASSEGTSGGAEQFF
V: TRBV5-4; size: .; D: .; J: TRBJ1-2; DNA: TGTGCCAGCAGCTTGGAACAGGGCCGCTCCTTCTATGGCTACACCTTC; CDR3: CASSLEQGRSFYGYTF
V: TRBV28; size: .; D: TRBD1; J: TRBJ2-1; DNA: TGTGCCAGTTGGGAGGGGACAGGGCGTAATGAGCAGTTCTTC; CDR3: CASWEGTGRNEQFF
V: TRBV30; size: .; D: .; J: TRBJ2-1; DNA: TGTGCCTGGTCCCGGGAAGGGGGCTACAATGAGCAGTTCTTC; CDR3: CAWSREGGYNEQFF
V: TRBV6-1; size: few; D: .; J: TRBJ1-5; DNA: TGTGCCAGCATGGGACAAAGCAATCAGCCCCAGCATTTT; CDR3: CASMGQSNQPQHF
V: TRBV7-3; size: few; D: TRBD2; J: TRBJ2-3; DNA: TGTGCCAGCAGCTCAGCGGGGGGACAAGATACGCAGTATTTT; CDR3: CASSSAGGQDTQYF
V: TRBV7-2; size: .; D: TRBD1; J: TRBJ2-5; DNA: TGTGCCAGCAGCTTCTTCCAGGGGGCGGGAGAGACCCAGTACTTC; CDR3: CASSFFQGAGETQYF
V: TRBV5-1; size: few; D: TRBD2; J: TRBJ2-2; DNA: TGCGCCAGCAGCCCGAAGACTAGCGGGAACACCGGGGAGCTGTTTTTT; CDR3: CASSPKTSGNTGELFF
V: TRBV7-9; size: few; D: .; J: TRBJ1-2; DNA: TGTGCCAGCAGCTTAATAGCGTCTTATGGCTACACCTTC; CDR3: CASSLIASYGYTF
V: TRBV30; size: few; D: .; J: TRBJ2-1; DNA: TGTGCCGCCAGACGGAGTTCCTACAATGAGCAGTTCTTC; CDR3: CAARRSSYNEQFF